This T cell receptor beta chain appears in the sequencing data of a study of beta chain features in type 1 diabetes. As for the study in general: Similarity in age, gender and cell yields was seen between patients and healthy donors.

The isolated RNA, all of it, was reverse transcribed, so expressed TCRB transcripts were what got sequenced. Measured with immunoSEQ multiplex PCR; TCRdb has only the in-frame clones, and not every one. The data show fewer than 450,000 clones, about 14% seen once. Regarding the study as a whole: All four CD4+ subsets of Type 1 diabetes patients contained TCRB CDR3s that were moderately but significantly shorter. In cDNA sequencing, cells with high TCR expression could be over-represented. It was among patients, rather than healthy donors, that naive, central memory and Treg TCRB repertoires appeared more similar.

The length of the CDR3 is 15 residues. Germline-derived CDR1 and CDR2 are MNHEY and SVGAGI. The J segment lost 4 bases and the V segment lost 6 bases, leaving 11 bases of the junction unmatched. Via the markers CD45RO/CCR7/CD25/CD127/CD95/CD27, stem cell-like memory, regulatory, central memory and naive CD4+ cells were sorted. This clone was observed a handful of times. Its antigen is currently unknown. The sample consisted of naive CD4+ T cells from blood. The receptor comes from a woman aged 18-29 years with type 1 diabetes. This chain joins TRBV6-5 and TRBJ1-2; TRBD1 matches at 7 bases. CDR3 protein: CASSLRTGNFYGYTF. CDR3 DNA sequence: TGTGCCAGCAGCCTTAGGACAGGAAACTTCTATGGCTACACCTTC.